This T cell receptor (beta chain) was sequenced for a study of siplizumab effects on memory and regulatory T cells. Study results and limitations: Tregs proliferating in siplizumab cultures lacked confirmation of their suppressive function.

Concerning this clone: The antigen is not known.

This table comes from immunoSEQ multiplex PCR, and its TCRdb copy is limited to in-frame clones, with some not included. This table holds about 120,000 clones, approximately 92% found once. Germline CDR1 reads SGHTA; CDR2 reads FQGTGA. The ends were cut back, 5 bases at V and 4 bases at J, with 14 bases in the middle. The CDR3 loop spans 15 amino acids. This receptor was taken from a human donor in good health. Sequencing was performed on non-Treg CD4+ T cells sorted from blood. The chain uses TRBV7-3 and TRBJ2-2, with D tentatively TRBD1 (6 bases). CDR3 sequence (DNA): TGTGCCAGCAGCGCACAGGGATTAGGCACCGGGGAGCTGTTTTTT. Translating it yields CASSAQGLGTGELFF.